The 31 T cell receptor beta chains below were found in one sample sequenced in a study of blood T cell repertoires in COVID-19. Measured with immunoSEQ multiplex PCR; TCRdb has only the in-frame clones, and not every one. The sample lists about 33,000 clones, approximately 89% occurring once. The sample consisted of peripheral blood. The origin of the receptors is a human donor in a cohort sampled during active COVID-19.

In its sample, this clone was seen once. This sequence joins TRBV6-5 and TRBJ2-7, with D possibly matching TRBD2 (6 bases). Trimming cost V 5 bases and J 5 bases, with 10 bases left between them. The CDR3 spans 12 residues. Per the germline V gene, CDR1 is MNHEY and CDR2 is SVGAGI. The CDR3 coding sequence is TGTGCCAGCAGTCCCCGGGGGAACGAGCAGTACTTC. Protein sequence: CASSPRGNEQYF.

The CDR3 spells CASSLSSTAIVGYTF. The CDR3 DNA is TGTGCCAGCTCACTTTCTTCGACAGCGATCGTTGGCTACACCTTC. The genes are TRBV18 and TRBJ1-2, with D maybe TRBD1 (5 bases). The CDR3 has 15 amino acids. The V end lost 4 bases, the J end lost 7 bases, and 19 bases lay between the germline ends. Looked up from germline, CDR1 is KGHSH and CDR2 is LQKENI.

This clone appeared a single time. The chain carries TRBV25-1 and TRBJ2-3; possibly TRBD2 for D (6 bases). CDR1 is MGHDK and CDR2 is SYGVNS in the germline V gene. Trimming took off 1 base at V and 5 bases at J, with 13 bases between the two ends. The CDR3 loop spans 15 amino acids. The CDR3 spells CASSESSGVVDTQYF. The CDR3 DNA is TGTGCCAGCAGTGAATCTTCGGGGGTGGTAGATACGCAGTATTTT.

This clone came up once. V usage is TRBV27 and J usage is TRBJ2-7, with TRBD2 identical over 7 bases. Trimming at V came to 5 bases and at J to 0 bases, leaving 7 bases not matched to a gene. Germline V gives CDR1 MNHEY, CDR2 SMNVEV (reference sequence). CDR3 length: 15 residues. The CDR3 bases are TGTGCCAGCAGTCCCGGCGGGGGATCCTCCTACGAGCAGTACTTC. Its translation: CASSPGGGSSYEQYF.

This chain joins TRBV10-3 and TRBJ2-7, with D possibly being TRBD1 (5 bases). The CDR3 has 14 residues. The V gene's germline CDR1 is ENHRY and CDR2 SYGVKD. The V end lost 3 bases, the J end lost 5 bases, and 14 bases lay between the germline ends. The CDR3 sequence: CAISDEPTGDEQYF. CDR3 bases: TGTGCCATCAGTGACGAGCCCACAGGAGACGAGCAGTACTTC.

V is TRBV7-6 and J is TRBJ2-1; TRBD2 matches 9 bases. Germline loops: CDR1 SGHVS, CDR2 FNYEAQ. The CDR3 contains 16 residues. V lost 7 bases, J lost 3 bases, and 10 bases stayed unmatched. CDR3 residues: CASTISMRGGYNEQFF. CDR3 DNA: TGTGCCAGCACCATCTCGATGCGGGGGGGCTACAATGAGCAGTTCTTC.

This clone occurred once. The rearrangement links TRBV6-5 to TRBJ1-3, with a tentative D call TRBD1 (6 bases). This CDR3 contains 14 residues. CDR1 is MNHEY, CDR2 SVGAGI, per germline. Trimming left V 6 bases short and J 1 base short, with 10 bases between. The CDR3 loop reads CASSVTGSGNTIYF. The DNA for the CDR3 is TGTGCCAGCAGCGTGACAGGATCTGGAAACACCATATATTTT.

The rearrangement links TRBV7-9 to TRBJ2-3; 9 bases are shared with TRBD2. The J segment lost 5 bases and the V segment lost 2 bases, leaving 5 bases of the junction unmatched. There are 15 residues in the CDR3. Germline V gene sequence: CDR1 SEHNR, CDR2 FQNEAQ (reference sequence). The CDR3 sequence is CASSLTSGPLDTQYF. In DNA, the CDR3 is TGTGCCAGCAGCTTAACTAGCGGGCCGTTAGATACGCAGTATTTT.

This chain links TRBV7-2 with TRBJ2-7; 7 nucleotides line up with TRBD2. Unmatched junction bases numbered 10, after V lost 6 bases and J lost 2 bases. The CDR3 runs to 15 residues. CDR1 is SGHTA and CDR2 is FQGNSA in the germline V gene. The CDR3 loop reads CASSRRGVEAYEQYF. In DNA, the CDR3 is TGTGCCAGCAGTAGACGGGGGGTAGAGGCCTACGAGCAGTACTTC.

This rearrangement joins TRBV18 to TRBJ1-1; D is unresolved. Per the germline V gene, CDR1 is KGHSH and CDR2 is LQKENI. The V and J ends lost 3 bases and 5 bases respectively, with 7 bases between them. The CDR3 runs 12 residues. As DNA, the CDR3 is TGTGCCAGCTCACCCCGGACTACTGAAGCTTTCTTT. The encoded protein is CASSPRTTEAFF.

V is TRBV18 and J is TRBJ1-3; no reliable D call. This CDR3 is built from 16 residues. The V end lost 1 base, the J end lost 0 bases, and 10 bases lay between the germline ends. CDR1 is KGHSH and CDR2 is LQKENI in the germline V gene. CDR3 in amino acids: CASSPRRGSSGNTIYF. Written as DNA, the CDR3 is TGTGCCAGCTCACCACGTCGGGGAAGCTCTGGAAACACCATATATTTT.

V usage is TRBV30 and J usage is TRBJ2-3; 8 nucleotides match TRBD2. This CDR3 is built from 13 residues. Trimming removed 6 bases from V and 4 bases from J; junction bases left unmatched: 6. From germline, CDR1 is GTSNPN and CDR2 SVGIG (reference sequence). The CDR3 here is CACMTGGADTQYF. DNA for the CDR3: TGTGCCTGTATGACCGGGGGGGCAGATACGCAGTATTTT.

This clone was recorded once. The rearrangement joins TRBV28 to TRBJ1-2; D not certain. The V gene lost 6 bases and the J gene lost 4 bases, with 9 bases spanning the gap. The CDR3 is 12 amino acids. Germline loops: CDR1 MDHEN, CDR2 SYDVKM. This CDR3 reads CASSFSSYGYTF. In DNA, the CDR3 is TGTGCCAGCAGCTTCTCGAGCTATGGCTACACCTTC.

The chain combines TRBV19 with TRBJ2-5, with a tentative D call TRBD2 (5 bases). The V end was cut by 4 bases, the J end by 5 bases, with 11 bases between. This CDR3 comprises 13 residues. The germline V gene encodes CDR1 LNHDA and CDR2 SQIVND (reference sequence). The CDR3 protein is CASSSLARETQYF. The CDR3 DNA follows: TGTGCCAGTAGTAGCCTAGCACGGGAGACCCAGTACTTC.

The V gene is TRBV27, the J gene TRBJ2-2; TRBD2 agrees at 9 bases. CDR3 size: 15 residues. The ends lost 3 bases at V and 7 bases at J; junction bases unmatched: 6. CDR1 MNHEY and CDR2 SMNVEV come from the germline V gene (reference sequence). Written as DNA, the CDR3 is TGTGCCAGCAGTTTGGCGGGGGGGCCCGGCGGGGAGCTGTTTTTT. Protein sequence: CASSLAGGPGGELFF.

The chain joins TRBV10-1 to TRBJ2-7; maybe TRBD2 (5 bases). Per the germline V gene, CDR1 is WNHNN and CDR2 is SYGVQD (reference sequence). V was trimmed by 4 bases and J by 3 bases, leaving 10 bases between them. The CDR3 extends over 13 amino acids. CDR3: CASSGGLNYEQYF. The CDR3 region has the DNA TGCGCCAGCAGTGGTGGACTGAACTACGAGCAGTACTTC.

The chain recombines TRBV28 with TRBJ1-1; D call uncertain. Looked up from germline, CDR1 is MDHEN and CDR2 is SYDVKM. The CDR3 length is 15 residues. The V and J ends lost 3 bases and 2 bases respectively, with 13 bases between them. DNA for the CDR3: TGTGCCAGCAGTTTCCCAGGAGGATTTAACACTGAAGCTTTCTTT. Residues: CASSFPGGFNTEAFF.

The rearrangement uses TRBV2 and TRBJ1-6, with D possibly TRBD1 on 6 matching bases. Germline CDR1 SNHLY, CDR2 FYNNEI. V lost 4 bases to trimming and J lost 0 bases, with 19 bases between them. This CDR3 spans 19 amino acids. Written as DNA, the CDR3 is TGTGCCAGCAGTGCTCGGGACACCAACTTACTCTCCTATAATTCACCCCTCCACTTT. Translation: CASSARDTNLLSYNSPLHF.

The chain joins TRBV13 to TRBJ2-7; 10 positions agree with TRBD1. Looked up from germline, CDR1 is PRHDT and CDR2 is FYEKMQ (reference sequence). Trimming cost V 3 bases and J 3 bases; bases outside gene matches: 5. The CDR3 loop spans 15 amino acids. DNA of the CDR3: TGTGCCAGCAGCTTCTGGGACAGGGGTAGCTACGAGCAGTACTTC. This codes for CASSFWDRGSYEQYF.

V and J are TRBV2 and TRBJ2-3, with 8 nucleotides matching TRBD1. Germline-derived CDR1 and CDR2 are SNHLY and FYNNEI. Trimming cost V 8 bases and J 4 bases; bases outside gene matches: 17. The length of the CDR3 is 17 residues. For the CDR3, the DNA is TGTGCCAGCCGCCGGATACGGAACAGGGGGTCGGCAGATACGCAGTATTTT. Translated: CASRRIRNRGSADTQYF.

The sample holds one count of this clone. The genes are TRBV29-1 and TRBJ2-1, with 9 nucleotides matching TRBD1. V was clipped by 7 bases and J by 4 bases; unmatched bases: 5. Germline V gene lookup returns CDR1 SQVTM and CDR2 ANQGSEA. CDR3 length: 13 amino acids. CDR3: CSGMGTGYNEQFF. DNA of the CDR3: TGCAGCGGGATGGGGACAGGGTACAATGAGCAGTTCTTC.

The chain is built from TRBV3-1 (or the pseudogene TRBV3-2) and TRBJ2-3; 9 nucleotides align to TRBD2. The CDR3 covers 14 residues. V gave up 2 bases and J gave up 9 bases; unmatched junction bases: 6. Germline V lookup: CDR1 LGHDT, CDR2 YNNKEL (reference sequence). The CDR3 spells CASSQSVAGATQYF. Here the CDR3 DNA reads TGTGCCAGCAGCCAATCCGTAGCGGGAGCCACGCAGTATTTT.

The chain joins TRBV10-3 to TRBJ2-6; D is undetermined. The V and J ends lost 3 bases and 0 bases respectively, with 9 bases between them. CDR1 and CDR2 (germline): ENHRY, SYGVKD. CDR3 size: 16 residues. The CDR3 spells CAISDPTSSGANVLTF. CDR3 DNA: TGTGCCATCAGTGACCCGACAAGCTCTGGGGCCAACGTCCTGACTTTC.

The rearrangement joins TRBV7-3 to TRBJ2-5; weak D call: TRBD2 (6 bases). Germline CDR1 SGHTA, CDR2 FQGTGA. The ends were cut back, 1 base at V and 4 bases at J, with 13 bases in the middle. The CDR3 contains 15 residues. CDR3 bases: TGTGCCAGCAGCTTAAGATTCGGAGGGGTAGAGACCCAGTACTTC. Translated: CASSLRFGGVETQYF.

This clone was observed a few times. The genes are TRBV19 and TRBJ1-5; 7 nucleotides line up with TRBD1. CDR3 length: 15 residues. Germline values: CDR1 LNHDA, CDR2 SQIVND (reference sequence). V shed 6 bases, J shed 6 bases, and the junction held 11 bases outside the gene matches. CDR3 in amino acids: CASSSYGQAGQPQHF. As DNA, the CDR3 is TGTGCCAGTAGCAGTTATGGACAGGCAGGTCAGCCCCAGCATTTT.

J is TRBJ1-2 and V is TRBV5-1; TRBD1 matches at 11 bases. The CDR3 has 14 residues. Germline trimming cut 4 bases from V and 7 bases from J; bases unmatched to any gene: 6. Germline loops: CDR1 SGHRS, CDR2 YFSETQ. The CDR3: CASSPDRGHTGYTF. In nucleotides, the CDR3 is TGCGCCAGCAGCCCGGACAGGGGGCACACTGGCTACACCTTC.

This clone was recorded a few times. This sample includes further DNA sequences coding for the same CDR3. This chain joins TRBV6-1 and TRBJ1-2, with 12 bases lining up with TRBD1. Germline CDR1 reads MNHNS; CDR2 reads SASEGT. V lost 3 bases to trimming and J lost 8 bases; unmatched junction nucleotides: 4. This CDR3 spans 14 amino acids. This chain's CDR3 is CASSEGQGAGGYTF. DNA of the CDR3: TGTGCCAGCAGTGAGGGACAGGGGGCAGGAGGCTACACCTTC.

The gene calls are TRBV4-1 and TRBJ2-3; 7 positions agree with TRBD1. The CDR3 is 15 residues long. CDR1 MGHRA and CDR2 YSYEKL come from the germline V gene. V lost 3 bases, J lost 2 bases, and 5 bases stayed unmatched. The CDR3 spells CASSHHGQATDTQYF. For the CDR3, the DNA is TGCGCCAGCAGCCATCACGGACAGGCCACAGATACGCAGTATTTT.

The CDR3 DNA sequence: TGTGCCAGCAGCTTTGGGGGGACAGGTCCCAATCAGCCCCAGCATTTT. Translated, it gives CASSFGGTGPNQPQHF. The rearrangement links TRBV5-4 to TRBJ1-5, with TRBD1 matching 8 bases. Germline trimming cut 2 bases from V and 3 bases from J; bases unmatched to any gene: 7. CDR1 and CDR2 from the germline V gene are SGHNT and YYREEE (reference sequence). The CDR3 consists of 16 residues.

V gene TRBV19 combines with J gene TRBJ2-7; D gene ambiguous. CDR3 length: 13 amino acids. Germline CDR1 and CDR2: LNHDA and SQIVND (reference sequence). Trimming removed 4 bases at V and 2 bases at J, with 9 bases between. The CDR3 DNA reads TGTGCCAGTAGTAACTTGTCCCCCTACGAGCAGTACTTC. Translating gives CASSNLSPYEQYF. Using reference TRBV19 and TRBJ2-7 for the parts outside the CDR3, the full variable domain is DGGITQSPKYLFRKEGQNVTLSCEQNLNHDAMYWYRQDPGQGLRLIYYSQIVNDFQKGDIAEGYSVSREKKESFPLTVTSAQKNPTAFYLCASSNLSPYEQYFGPGTRLTVT.

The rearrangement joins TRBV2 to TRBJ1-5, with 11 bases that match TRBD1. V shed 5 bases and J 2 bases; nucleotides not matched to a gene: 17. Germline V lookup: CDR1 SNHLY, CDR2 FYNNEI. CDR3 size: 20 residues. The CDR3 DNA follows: TGTGCCAGCAGTCCCGGGACAGGGGGATTAGGGGGCTTGGGCAATCAGCCCCAGCATTTT. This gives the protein CASSPGTGGLGGLGNQPQHF.